The T cell receptor (beta chain) described here comes from a study of T cell repertoires in cytomegalovirus infection. About the study: Carrying CMV and the relevant HLA type showed in public TCR beta signatures. Broader study findings: The cumulative frequency of public TCR beta families identified carriers of CMV plus the relevant HLA. Clonotypes of TCR beta that were HLA-C-restricted and CMV-specific dominated the ex vivo response.

This clonotype came up many times. The antigen remains unidentified. V lost 2 bases and J 2 bases, leaving 10 bases between the germline ends. CDR1 SGHVS and CDR2 FNYEAQ come from the germline V gene. This CDR3 has 15 residues. A single record per CDR3 protein comes from TCRdb applying MiXCR to the reads. The repertoire holds 300,000 to 400,000 distinct CDR3 sequences, 9% to 9.5% seen once, with over 3.5% in the top ten. The TCR originated in a human donor in good health (CMV status not recorded). Some clones in this sample may be carry-over from other donors' samples. The sample was PBMCs. The chain recombines TRBV7-6 with TRBJ1-5; D is unclear. CDR3: CASSLNPAGNQPQHF. The CDR3 nucleotides are TGTGCCAGCAGCTTAAACCCTGCGGGCAATCAGCCCCAGCATTTT.